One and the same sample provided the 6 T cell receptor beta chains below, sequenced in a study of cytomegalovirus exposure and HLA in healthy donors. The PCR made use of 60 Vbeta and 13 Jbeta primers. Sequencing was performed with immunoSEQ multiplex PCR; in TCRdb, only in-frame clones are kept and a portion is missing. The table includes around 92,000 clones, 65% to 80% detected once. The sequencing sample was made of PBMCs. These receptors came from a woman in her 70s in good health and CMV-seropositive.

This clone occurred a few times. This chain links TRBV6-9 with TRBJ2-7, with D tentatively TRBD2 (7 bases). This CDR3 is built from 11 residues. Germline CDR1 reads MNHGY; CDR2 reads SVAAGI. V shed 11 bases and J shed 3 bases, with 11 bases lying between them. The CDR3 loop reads CACGGRYEQYF. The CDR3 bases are TGTGCCTGCGGGGGCCGCTACGAGCAGTACTTC.

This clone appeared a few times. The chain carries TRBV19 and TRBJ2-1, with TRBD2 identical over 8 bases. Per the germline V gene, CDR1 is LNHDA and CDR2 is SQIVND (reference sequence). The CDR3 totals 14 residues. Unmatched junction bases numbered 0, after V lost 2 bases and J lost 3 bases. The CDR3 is CASSILAGYNEQFF. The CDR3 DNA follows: TGTGCCAGTAGTATACTAGCGGGCTACAATGAGCAGTTCTTC.

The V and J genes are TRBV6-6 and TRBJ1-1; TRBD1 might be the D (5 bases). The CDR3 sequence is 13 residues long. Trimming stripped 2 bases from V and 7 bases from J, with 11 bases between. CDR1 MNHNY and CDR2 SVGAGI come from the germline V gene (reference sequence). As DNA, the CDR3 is TGTGCCAGCAGTTACGTAGGGAGGGGTGAAGCTTTCTTT. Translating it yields CASSYVGRGEAFF.

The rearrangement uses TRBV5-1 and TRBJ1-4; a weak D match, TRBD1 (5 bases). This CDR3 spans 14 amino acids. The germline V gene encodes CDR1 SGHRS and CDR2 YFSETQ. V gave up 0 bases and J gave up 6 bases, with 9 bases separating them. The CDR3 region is CASSLGGVYEKLFF. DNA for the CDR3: TGCGCCAGCAGCTTGGGGGGGGTATATGAAAAACTGTTTTTT.

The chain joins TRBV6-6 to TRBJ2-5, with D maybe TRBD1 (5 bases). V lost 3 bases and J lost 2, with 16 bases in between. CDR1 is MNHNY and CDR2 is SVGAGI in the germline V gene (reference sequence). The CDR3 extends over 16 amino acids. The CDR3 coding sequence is TGTGCCAGCAGTTATAGCAGACCAGGGATTCAAGAGACCCAGTACTTC. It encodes CASSYSRPGIQETQYF.

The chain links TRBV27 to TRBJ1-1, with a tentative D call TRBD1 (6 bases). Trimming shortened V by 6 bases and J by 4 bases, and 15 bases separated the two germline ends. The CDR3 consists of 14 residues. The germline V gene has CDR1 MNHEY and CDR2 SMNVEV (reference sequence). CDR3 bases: TGTGCCAGCAGCTCACCAGGGGTGGCCACTGAAGCTTTCTTT. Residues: CASSSPGVATEAFF.